These 14 T cell receptor beta chains originate from one sample sequenced in a study of cytomegalovirus exposure and HLA in healthy donors. The PCR employed 60 Vbeta primers together with 13 Jbeta primers. Using immunoSEQ multiplex PCR, the repertoire was profiled, and TCRdb retains in-frame clones only, with some absent. Of hundreds of thousands of clones detected, 70% to 80% appear once; the ten largest clones hold about 2.5%. The sequenced sample consisted of PBMCs. All receptors come from a woman aged 60-70 years in good health and CMV-seropositive.

The sample holds a few counts of this clone. This chain joins TRBV5-6 and TRBJ2-5; tentatively, D is TRBD1 (5 bases). V was clipped by 6 bases and J by 3 bases, with 12 bases between them. The CDR3 has 13 amino acids. CDR1 is SGHDT, CDR2 YYEEEE, per germline. This CDR3 reads CASTQIGEETQYF. CDR3 bases: TGTGCCAGCACCCAGATAGGGGAAGAGACCCAGTACTTC.

The chain is built from TRBV6-5 and TRBJ1-1, with D tentatively TRBD1 (6 bases). From germline, CDR1 is MNHEY and CDR2 SVGAGI. Trimming left V 6 bases short and J 5 bases short, with 19 bases between. The CDR3 loop spans 15 amino acids. The CDR3 bases are TGTGCCAGCAGACGAACCGGGACATCGAGGACTGAAGCTTTCTTT. Amino acid sequence: CASRRTGTSRTEAFF.

This chain joins TRBV6-5 and TRBJ1-5, with D tentatively TRBD1 (5 bases). With 6 bases removed from V and 3 bases from J, the gap between germline ends came to 12 bases. CDR1 and CDR2 from the germline V gene are MNHEY and SVGAGI. This CDR3 region has 14 residues. CDR3 DNA: TGTGCCAGCAGGGGGGGGTCGGACAATCAGCCCCAGCATTTT. It encodes CASRGGSDNQPQHF.

The chain combines TRBV5-6 with TRBJ2-3, with a weak D call TRBD2 (6 bases). Trimming shortened V by 3 bases and J by 2 bases, and 19 bases separated the two germline ends. The CDR3 extends over 17 amino acids. Looked up from germline, CDR1 is SGHDT and CDR2 is YYEEEE. CDR3 protein: CASSSLSGAGFTDTQYF. In DNA, the CDR3 is TGTGCCAGCAGCTCCCTCAGCGGCGCGGGATTCACAGATACGCAGTATTTT.

The genes are TRBV19 and TRBJ2-6; TRBD2 is a possible D gene (6 bases). CDR3 length equals 19 residues. V was cut by 7 bases and J by 0 bases, with 22 bases left in between. Germline V gene lookup returns CDR1 LNHDA and CDR2 SQIVND (reference sequence). CDR3 DNA: TGTGCCAGTACGGCGGCGGGATTAAGTTCCAGCTCTGGGGCCAACGTCCTGACTTTC. As protein: CASTAAGLSSSSGANVLTF.

This chain joins TRBV9 and TRBJ2-1; weak D call: TRBD1 (7 bases). Trimming removed 4 bases at V and 2 bases at J, with 10 bases between. The CDR3 covers 14 residues. Germline V lookup: CDR1 SGDLS, CDR2 YYNGEE. The CDR3 sequence: CASSPGGTYNEQFF. CDR3 DNA: TGTGCCAGCAGCCCAGGGGGGACCTACAATGAGCAGTTCTTC.

This clone was observed a handful of times. CDR3 bases: TGTGCCAGCAGCTTGGGCGGGGCTAGTCAGGCAGATACGCAGTATTTT. Translated: CASSLGGASQADTQYF. The chain recombines TRBV5-4 with TRBJ2-3, with a weak D call TRBD2 (6 bases). V lost 0 bases and J 4 bases, leaving 15 bases between the germline ends. This CDR3 is built from 16 residues. Germline lookup yields CDR1 SGHNT and CDR2 YYREEE (reference sequence). The full variable domain, in which reference TRBV5-4 and TRBJ2-3 provide the parts outside the CDR3, is ETGVTQSPTHLIKTRGQQVTLRCSSQSGHNTVSWYQQALGQGPQFIFQYYREEENGRGNFPPRFSGLQFPNYSSELNVNALELDDSALYLCASSLGGASQADTQYFGPGTRLTVL.

The genes are TRBV28 and TRBJ1-1; no clear D gene. Per the germline V gene, CDR1 is MDHEN and CDR2 is SYDVKM. The CDR3 spans 14 residues. V shed 0 bases and J shed 1 base, with 6 bases lying between them. CDR3 in DNA: TGTGCCAGCAGTTTATGGCCTAGGAACACTGAAGCTTTCTTT. This codes for CASSLWPRNTEAFF.

The chain links TRBV19 to TRBJ2-5; 10 nucleotides match TRBD2. Per germline, CDR1 LNHDA and CDR2 SQIVND (reference sequence). The CDR3 length is 15 residues. Trimming at V came to 4 bases and at J to 4 bases, leaving 6 bases not matched to a gene. CDR3 in amino acids: CASSTQVAGGETQYF. In DNA, the CDR3 is TGTGCCAGTAGTACCCAGGTAGCGGGGGGAGAGACCCAGTACTTC. Looking up the rest from reference TRBV19 and TRBJ2-5 gives the full variable domain: DGGITQSPKYLFRKEGQNVTLSCEQNLNHDAMYWYRQDPGQGLRLIYYSQIVNDFQKGDIAEGYSVSREKKESFPLTVTSAQKNPTAFYLCASSTQVAGGETQYFGPGTRLLVL.

The chain combines TRBV7-2 with TRBJ2-7; 9 bases align to TRBD2. CDR1 and CDR2 (germline): SGHTA, FQGNSA. The CDR3 totals 15 residues. The V and J ends lost 4 bases and 6 bases, in that order; junction bases with no gene match: 10. CDR3 nucleotide sequence: TGTGCCAGCAGCTCCCCGGGACTAGCAACTTTCGAGCAGTACTTC. The encoded protein is CASSSPGLATFEQYF.

This sequence joins TRBV4-2 and TRBJ1-4; D might be TRBD1 (5 bases). The germline V gene has CDR1 LGHNA and CDR2 YNFKEQ. With 6 bases removed from V and 0 bases from J, the gap between germline ends came to 14 bases. The CDR3 is 16 residues long. The CDR3 spells CASRPQGLATNEKLFF. The CDR3 DNA reads TGTGCCAGCAGGCCGCAGGGATTAGCAACTAATGAAAAACTGTTTTTT.

The chain uses TRBV6-5 and TRBJ1-1; the D is unclear. The CDR3 is 13 residues long. Germline V gives CDR1 MNHEY, CDR2 SVGAGI. V lost 0 bases to trimming and J lost 11 bases, with 13 bases between them. CDR3 loop: CASSYSPEESAFF. The CDR3 DNA reads as TGTGCCAGCAGTTACTCCCCTGAAGAGAGCGCTTTCTTT.

This clone was detected a few times. The identical CDR3 is also encoded by other nucleotide sequences in the sample. The chain carries TRBV6-5 and TRBJ1-6; D not certain. CDR1 and CDR2 from the germline V gene are MNHEY and SVGAGI. This CDR3 contains 13 residues. V was shortened by 5 bases and J by 9 bases, with 11 bases between the two germline ends. CDR3 sequence: CASSLGQVSPLHF. CDR3 coding DNA: TGTGCCAGCAGTCTGGGCCAGGTTTCACCCCTCCACTTT.

The chain's CDR3 is CASSDRYNEQFF. Written as DNA, the CDR3 is TGTGCCAGCAGTGATCGGTACAATGAGCAGTTCTTC. The V and J genes are TRBV6-1 and TRBJ2-1; D gene uncertain. The CDR3 spans 12 residues. In germline, CDR1 is MNHNS, CDR2 SASEGT. Trimming cost V 3 bases and J 4 bases, with 4 bases left between them.